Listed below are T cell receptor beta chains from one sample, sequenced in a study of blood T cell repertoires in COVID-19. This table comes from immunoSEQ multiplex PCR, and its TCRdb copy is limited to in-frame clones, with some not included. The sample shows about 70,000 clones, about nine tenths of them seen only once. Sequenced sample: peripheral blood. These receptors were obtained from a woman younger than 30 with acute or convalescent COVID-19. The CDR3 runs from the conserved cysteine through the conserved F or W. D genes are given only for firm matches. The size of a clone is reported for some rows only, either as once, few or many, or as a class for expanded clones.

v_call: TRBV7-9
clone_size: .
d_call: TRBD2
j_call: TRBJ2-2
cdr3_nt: TGTGCCAGCAGCTTAGGAGCGGGATTTTACACCGGGGAGCTGTTTTTT
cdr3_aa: CASSLGAGFYTGELFF

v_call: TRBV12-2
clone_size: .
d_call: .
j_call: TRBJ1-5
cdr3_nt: TGTGCAAGTCACCGGTGGGACGAGACAGGGGAGGATTATCAGCCCCAGCATTTT
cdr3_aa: CASHRWDETGEDYQPQHF

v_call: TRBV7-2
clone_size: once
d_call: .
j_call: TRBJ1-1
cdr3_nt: TGTGCCAGCAGCTTAGAGAGGGACACTGAAGCTTTCTTT
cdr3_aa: CASSLERDTEAFF

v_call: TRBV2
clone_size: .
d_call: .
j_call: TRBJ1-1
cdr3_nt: TGTGCCAGCAGTCCCCCAAGCGGGGGTTTGACTGAAGCTTTCTTT
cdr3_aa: CASSPPSGGLTEAFF

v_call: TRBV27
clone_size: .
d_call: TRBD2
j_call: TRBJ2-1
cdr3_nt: TGTGCCAGCAGTTTCGCTGTCCCGGGACTAGCGGGAGGGCGTAATGAGCAGTTCTTC
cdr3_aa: CASSFAVPGLAGGRNEQFF

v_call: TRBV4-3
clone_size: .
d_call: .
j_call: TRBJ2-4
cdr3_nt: TGCGCCAGCAGCCAAGGTCGGGGAGGAGCCAAAAACATTCAGTACTTC
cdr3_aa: CASSQGRGGAKNIQYF

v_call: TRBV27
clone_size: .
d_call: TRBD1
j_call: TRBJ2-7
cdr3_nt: TGTGCCAGCAGTAACAAACCGGGACAGGGCTTCTACGAGCAGTACTTC
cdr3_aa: CASSNKPGQGFYEQYF

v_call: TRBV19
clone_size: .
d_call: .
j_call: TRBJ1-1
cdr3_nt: TGTGCCAGTAGCAGCGCCCCGGGGGGGAGCCTTGAAGCTTTCTTT
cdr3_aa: CASSSAPGGSLEAFF

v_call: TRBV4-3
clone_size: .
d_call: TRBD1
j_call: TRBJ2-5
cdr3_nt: TGCGCCAGCAGCCAGGGACAGGGTTCAGAGACCCAGTACTTC
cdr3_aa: CASSQGQGSETQYF

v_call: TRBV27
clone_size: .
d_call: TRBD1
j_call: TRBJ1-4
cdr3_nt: TGTGCCAGCCAGGGGGCAACTAATGAAAAACTGTTTTTT
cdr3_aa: CASQGATNEKLFF

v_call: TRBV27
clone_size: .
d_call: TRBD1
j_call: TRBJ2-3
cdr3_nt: TGTGCCAGCAGGAGACAGGGGGCGCAAAATACGCAGTATTTT
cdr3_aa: CASRRQGAQNTQYF

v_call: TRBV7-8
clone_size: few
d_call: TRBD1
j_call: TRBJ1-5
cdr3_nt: TGTGCCAGCAGCTTATCCGACAGGGTCCACAATCAGCCCCAGCATTTT
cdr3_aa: CASSLSDRVHNQPQHF

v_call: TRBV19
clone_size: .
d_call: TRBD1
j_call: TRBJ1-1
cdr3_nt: TGTGCCAGTAGACCCGGGACAGGGGACACTGAAGCTTTCTTT
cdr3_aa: CASRPGTGDTEAFF

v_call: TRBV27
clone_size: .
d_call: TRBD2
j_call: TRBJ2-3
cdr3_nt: TGTGCCAGCAGTTTAGGTCTAGCGGGGGTAACAGATACGCAGTATTTT
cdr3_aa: CASSLGLAGVTDTQYF

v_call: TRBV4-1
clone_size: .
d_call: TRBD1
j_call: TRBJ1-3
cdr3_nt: TGCGCCAGCAGCCGGACCAGGGGGTCTGGAAACACCATATATTTT
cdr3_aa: CASSRTRGSGNTIYF

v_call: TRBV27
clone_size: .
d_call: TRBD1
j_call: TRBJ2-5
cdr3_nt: TGTGCCAGCAGTGTAAGACAGGGGTTGAAGACCCAGTACTTC
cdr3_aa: CASSVRQGLKTQYF

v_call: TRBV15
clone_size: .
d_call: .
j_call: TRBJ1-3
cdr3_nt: TGTGCCACCAAGAGAGGGAGCGGAAACACCATATATTTT
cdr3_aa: CATKRGSGNTIYF

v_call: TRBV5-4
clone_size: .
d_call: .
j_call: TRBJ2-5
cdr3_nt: TGTGCCAGCAGCTTGGCCAGTGCGGGGCTAGAGACCCAGTACTTC
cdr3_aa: CASSLASAGLETQYF

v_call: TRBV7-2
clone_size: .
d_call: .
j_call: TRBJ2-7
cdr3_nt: TGTGCCAGCAGCTTATTCTACAGCTACGAGCAGTACTTC
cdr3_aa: CASSLFYSYEQYF

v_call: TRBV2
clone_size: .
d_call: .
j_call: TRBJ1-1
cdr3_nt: TGTGCCAGCAGTGGGGGGGGCCTCCAGCTTTTGAACACTGAAGCTTTCTTT
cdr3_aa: CASSGGGLQLLNTEAFF

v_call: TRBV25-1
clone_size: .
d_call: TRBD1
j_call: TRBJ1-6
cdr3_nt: TGTGCCAGCAGTGAATACCGGGACAGGGACTCACCCCTCCACTTT
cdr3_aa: CASSEYRDRDSPLHF

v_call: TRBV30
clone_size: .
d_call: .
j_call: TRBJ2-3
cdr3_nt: TGTGCCTGGAGTGCTCTTCGCACTAGCACAGATACGCAGTATTTT
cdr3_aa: CAWSALRTSTDTQYF

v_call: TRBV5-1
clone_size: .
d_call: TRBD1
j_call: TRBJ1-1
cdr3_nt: TGCGCCAGCAGCCTACGACAGGGAAACACTGAAGCTTTCTTT
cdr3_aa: CASSLRQGNTEAFF

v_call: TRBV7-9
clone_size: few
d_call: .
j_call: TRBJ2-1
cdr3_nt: TGTGCCAGCAGCCCCGACAGGTACCCTAACAATGAGCAGTTCTTC
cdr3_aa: CASSPDRYPNNEQFF

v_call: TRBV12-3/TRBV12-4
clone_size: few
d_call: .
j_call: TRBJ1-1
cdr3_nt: TGTGCCAGCAGTTTATCGGGTGAAGCTTTCTTT
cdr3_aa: CASSLSGEAFF

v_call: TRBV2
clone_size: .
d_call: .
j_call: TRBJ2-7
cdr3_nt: TGTGCCAGCAGTGAATGGGGCAGGGGTGAATTCTACGAGCAGTACTTC
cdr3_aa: CASSEWGRGEFYEQYF

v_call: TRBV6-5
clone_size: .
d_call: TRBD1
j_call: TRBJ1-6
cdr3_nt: TGTGCCAGCAGTCCACAGGGGAACTATAATTCACCCCTCCACTTT
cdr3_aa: CASSPQGNYNSPLHF

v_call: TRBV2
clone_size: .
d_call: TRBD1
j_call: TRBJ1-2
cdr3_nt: TGTGCCAGCAGTGGAACAGGGGGCGGGAACTATGGCTACACCTTC
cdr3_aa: CASSGTGGGNYGYTF

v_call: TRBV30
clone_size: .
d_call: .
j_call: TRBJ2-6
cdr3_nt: TGTGCCTCCAGGGGCGCTGCGGGGGCCAACGTCCTGACTTTC
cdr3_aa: CASRGAAGANVLTF

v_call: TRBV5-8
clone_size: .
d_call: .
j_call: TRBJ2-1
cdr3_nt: TGTGCCAGCAAGTCAGACAGGGCGGGATCCTACAATGAGCAGTTCTTC
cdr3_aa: CASKSDRAGSYNEQFF